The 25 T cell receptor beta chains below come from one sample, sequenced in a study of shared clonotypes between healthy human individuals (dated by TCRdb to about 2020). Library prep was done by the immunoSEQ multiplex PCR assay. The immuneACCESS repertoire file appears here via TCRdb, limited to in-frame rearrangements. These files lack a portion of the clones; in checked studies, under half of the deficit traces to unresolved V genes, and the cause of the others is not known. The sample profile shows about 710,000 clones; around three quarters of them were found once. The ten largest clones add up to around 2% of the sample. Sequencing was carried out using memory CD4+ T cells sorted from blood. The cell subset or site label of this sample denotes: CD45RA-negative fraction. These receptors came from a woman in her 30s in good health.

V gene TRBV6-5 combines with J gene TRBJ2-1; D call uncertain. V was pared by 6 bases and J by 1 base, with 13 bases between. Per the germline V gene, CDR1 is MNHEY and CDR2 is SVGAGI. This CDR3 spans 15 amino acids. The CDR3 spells CASSPRLGSYNEQFF. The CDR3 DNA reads TGTGCCAGCAGCCCGAGGTTGGGGTCCTACAATGAGCAGTTCTTC.

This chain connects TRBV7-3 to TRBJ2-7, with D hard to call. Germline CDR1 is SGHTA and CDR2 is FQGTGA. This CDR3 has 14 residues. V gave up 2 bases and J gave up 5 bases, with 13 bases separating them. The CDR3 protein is CASSLVSARHEQYF. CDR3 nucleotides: TGTGCCAGCAGCTTAGTTTCCGCGAGACACGAGCAGTACTTC. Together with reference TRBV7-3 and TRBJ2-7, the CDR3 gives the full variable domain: GAGVSQTPSNKVTEKGKYVELRCDPISGHTALYWYRQSLGQGPEFLIYFQGTGAADDSGLPNDRFFAVRPEGSVSTLKIQRTERGDSAVYLCASSLVSARHEQYFGPGTRLTVT.

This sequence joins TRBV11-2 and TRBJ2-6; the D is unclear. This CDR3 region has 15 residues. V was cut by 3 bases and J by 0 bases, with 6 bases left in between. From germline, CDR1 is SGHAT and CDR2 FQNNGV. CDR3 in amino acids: CASSFQPSGANVLTF. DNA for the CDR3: TGTGCCAGCAGCTTCCAGCCCTCTGGGGCCAACGTCCTGACTTTC.

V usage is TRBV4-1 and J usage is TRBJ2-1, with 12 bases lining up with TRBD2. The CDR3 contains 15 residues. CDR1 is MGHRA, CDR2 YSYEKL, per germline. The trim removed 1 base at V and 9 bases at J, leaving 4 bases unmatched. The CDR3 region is CASSQVASGRVEQFF. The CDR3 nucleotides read TGCGCCAGCAGCCAAGTTGCTAGCGGGAGGGTTGAGCAGTTCTTC.

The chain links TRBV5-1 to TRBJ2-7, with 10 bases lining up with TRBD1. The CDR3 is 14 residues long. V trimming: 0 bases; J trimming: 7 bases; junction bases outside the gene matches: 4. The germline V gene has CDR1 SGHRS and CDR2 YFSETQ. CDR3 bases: TGCGCCAGCAGCTTGGTGGGACAGGGGAAAGAGCAGTACTTC. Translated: CASSLVGQGKEQYF.

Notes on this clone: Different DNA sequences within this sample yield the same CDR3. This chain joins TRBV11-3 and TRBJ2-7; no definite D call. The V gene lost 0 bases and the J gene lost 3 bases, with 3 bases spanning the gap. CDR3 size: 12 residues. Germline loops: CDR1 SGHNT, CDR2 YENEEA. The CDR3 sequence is CASSLDGYEQYF. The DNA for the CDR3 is TGTGCCAGCAGCTTAGACGGCTACGAGCAGTACTTC.

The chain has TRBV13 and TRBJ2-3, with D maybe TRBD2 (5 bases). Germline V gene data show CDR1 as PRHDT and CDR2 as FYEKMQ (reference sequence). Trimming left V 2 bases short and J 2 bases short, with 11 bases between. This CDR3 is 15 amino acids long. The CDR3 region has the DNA TGTGCCAGCAGCTTATCTTGGACTTACACAGATACGCAGTATTTT. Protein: CASSLSWTYTDTQYF.

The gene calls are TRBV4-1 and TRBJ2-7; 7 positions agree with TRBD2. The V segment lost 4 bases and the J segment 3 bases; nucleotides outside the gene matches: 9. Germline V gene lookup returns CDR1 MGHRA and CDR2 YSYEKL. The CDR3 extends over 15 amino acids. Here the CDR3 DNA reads TGCGCCAGCAGCCCGGCGAGCGGGGCCTTCTACGAGCAGTACTTC. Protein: CASSPASGAFYEQYF.

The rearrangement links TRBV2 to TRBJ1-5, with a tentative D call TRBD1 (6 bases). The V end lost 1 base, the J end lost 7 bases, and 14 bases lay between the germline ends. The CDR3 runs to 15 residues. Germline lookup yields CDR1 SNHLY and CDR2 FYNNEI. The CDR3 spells CASSEGTLQGQPQHF. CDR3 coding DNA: TGTGCCAGCAGTGAAGGAACACTACAGGGACAGCCCCAGCATTTT.

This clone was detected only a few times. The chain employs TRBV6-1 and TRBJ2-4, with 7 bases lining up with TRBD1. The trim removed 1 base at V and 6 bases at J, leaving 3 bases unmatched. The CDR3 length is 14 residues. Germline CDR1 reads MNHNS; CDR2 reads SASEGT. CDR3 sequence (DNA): TGTGCCAGCAGTGAAGGACAGGGAATAAACATTCAGTACTTC. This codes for CASSEGQGINIQYF.

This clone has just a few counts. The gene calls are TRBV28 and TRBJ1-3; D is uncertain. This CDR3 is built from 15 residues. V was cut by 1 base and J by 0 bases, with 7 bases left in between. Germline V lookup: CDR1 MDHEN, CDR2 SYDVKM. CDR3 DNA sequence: TGTGCCAGCAGTTTATCAAAGTACTCTGGAAACACCATATATTTT. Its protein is CASSLSKYSGNTIYF.

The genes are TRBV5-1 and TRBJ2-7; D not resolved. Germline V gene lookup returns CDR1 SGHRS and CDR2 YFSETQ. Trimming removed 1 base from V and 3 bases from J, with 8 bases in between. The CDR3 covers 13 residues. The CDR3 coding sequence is TGCGCCAGCAGCTTGTTACGGAACTACGAGCAGTACTTC. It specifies CASSLLRNYEQYF.

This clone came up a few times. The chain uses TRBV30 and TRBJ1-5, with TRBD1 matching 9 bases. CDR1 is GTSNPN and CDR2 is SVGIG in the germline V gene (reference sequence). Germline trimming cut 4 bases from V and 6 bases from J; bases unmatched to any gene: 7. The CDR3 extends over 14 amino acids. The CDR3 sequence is CAWTGQGRVQPQHF. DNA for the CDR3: TGTGCCTGGACAGGACAGGGGCGGGTTCAGCCCCAGCATTTT.

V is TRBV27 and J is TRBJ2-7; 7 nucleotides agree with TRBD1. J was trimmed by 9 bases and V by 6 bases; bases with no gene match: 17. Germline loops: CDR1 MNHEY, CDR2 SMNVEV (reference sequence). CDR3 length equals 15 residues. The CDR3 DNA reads TGTGCCAGCAGCCGCTCGAAACAGGGGCCCTATGGGCAGTACTTC. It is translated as CASSRSKQGPYGQYF.

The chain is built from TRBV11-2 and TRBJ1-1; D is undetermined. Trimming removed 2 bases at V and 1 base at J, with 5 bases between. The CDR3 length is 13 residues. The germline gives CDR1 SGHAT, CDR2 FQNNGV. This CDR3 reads CASSLNANTEAFF. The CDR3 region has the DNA TGTGCCAGCAGCTTAAATGCGAACACTGAAGCTTTCTTT.

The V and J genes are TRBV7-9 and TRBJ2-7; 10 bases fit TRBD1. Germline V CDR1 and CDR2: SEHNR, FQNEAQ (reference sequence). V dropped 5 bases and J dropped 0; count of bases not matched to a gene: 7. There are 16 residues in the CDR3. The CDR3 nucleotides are TGTGCCAGCAGCGGGGAGGGACAGGGGAACTCCTACGAGCAGTACTTC. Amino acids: CASSGEGQGNSYEQYF.

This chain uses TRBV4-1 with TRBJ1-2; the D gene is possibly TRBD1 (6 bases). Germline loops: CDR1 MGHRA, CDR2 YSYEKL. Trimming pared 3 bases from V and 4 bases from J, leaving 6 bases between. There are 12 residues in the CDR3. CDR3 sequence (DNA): TGCGCCAGCAGCCAGGACAGCTATGGCTACACCTTC. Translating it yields CASSQDSYGYTF.

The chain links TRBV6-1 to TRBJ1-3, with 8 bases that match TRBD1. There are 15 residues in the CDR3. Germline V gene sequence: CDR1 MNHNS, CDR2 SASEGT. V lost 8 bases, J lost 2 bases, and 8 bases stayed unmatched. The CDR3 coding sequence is TGTGCCAGCCTTCATCTACAGGGGGCTGGAAACACCATATATTTT. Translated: CASLHLQGAGNTIYF.

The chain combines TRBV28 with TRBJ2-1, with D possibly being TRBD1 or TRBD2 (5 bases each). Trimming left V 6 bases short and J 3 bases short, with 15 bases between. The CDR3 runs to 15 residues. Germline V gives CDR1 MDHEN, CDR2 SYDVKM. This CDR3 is CASSPPQDFYNEQFF. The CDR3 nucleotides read TGTGCCAGCAGCCCCCCACAGGACTTCTACAATGAGCAGTTCTTC.

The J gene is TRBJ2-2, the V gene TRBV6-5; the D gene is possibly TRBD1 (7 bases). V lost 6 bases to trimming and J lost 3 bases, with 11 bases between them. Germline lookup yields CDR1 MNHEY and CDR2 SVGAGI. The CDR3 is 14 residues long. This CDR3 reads CASRIRGDTGELFF. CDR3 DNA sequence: TGTGCCAGCAGGATCAGGGGGGACACCGGGGAGCTGTTTTTT.

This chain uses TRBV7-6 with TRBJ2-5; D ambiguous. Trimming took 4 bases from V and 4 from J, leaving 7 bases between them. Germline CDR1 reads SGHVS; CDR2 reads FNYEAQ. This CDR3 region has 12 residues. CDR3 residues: CASSSSGETQYF. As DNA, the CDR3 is TGTGCCAGCAGCTCATCCGGAGAGACCCAGTACTTC.

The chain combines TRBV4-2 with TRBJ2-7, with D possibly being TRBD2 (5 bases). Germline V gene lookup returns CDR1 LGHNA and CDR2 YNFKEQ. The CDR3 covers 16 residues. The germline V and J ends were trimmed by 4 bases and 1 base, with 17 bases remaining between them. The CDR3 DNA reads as TGTGCCAGCAGCCCCCAGTACCAGCGGAGATCCTACGAGCAGTACTTC. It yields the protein CASSPQYQRRSYEQYF.

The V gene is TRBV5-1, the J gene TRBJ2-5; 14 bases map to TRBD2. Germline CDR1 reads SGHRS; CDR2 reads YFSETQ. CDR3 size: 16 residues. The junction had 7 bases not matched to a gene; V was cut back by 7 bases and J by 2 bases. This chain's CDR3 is CASGEGLAGVQETQYF. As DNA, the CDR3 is TGCGCCAGCGGGGAGGGACTAGCGGGAGTACAAGAGACCCAGTACTTC.

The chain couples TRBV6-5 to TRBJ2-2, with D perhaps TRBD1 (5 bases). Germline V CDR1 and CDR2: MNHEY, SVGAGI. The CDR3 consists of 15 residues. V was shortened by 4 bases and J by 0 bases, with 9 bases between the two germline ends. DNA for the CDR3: TGTGCCAGCAGTTTCTCGGACACGAACACCGGGGAGCTGTTTTTT. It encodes CASSFSDTNTGELFF.

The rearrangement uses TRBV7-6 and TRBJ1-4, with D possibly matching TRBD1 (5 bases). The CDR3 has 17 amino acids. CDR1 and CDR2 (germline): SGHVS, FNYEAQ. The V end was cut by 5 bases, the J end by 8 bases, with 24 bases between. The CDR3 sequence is CASSPNLQPGRGEKLFF. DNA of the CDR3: TGTGCCAGCAGCCCGAACCTCCAGCCCGGAAGGGGCGAAAAACTGTTTTTT.